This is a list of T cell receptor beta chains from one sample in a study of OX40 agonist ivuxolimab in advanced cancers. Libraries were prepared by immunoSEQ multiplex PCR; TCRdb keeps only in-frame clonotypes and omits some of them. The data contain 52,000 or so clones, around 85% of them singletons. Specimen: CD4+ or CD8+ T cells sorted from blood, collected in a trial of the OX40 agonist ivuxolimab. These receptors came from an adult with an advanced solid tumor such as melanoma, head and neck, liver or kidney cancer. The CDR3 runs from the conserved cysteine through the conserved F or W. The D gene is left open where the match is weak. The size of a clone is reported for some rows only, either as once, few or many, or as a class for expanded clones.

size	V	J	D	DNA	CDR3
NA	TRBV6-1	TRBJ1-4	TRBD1	TGTGCCAGCAACCGGGACAGGGTGAATGAAAAACTGTTTTTT	CASNRDRVNEKLFF
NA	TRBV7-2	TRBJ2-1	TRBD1	TGTGCCAGCAGCTTAAACAGGGGGCCCTACAATGAGCAGTTCTTC	CASSLNRGPYNEQFF
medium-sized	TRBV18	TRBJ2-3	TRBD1	TGTGCCAGCTCAATCACACAGGGGGCTGAGAATACGCAGTATTTT	CASSITQGAENTQYF
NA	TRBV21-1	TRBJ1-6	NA	TGTGCCAGCAGCTCCCCAGGGCCTGCGGGTTCACCCCTCCACTTT	CASSSPGPAGSPLHF
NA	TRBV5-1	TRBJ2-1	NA	TGCGCCAGCAGCTTGGACTACAATGAGCAGTTCTTC	CASSLDYNEQFF
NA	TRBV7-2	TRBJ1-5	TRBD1	TGTGCCAGCAGCTTAGGTGTCGGACAGGGCGGTCAGCCCCAGCATTTT	CASSLGVGQGGQPQHF
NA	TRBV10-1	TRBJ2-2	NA	TGCGCCAGCAGTGACGAGCAGGATAACACCGGGGAGCTGTTTTTT	CASSDEQDNTGELFF
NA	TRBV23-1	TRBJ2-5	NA	TGCGCCAGCAGTCAATCGAACAGTCACCAAGAGACCCAGTACTTC	CASSQSNSHQETQYF
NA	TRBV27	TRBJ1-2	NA	TGTGCCAGCAGTATCCCGGGAGGGTCTGGCTACACCTTC	CASSIPGGSGYTF
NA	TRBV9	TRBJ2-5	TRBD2	TGTGCCAGCAGCGTTAGCGGGGACCTGGGGACGACCCAGTACTTC	CASSVSGDLGTTQYF
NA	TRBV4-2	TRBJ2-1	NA	TGTGCCAGCAGCCAGGGGACTGATCCCTACAATGAGCAGTTCTTC	CASSQGTDPYNEQFF
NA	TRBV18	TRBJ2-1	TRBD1	TGTGCCAGCCGTGACAGGGGGGCGACTAATGAGCAGTTCTTC	CASRDRGATNEQFF
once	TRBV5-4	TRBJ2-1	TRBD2	TGTGCCAGCAGCTTGGCCGGGGGGGCCAACAATGAGCAGTTCTTC	CASSLAGGANNEQFF
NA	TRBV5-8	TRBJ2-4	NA	TGTGCCAGCAGCTTGGAGGGGCAGTACTTC	CASSLEGQYF
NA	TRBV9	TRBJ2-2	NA	TGTGCCAGCAGCGTAACACCAGGGGACACCGGGGAGCTGTTTTTT	CASSVTPGDTGELFF
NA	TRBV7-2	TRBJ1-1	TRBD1	TGTGCCAGCAGCTTAGGAAGGGACAGATCCATGAACACTGAAGCTTTCTTT	CASSLGRDRSMNTEAFF
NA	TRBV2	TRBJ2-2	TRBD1	TGTGCCAGCAGGGGGACAGGGGCGAACACCGGGGAGCTGTTTTTT	CASRGTGANTGELFF
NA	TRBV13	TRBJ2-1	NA	TGTGCCAGCAGCTTGATGGGTGGGAATGAGCAGTTCTTC	CASSLMGGNEQFF
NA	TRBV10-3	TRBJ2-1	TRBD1	TGTGCCATCAGGATAGGACAGGGGAACTACAATGAGCAGTTCTTC	CAIRIGQGNYNEQFF
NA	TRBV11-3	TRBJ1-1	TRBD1	TGTGCCAGCAGCCCCCGGGACAGGGCGGGCACTGAAGCTTTCTTT	CASSPRDRAGTEAFF
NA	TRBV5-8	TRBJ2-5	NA	TGTGCCAGCAGCTTGGGACAGGCTCGTCCCGAAGAGACCCAGTACTTC	CASSLGQARPEETQYF
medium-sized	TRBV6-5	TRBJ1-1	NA	TGTGCCAGCAGTTACGGGGGGCCGACTTTCTTT	CASSYGGPTFF
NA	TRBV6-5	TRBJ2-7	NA	TGTGCCAGCAGTTCCCAAAAGAGCTCCTACGAGCAGTACTTC	CASSSQKSSYEQYF
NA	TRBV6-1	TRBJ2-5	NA	TGTGCCAGCAGTGAGGTCGGGGCACCGACCCAGTACTTC	CASSEVGAPTQYF
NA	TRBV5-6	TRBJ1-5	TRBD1	TGTGCCAGCAGTGCCGCGGGCAGGGGGTATCAGCCCCAGCATTTT	CASSAAGRGYQPQHF
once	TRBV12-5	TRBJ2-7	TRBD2	TGTGCTAGTGGTTTGAGCCGGGGACTAGCGGGAGACTACTCCTACGAGCAGTACTTC	CASGLSRGLAGDYSYEQYF
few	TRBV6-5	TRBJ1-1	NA	TGTGCCAGCACCCCCGCGGGCTTGAGGGGTGAAGCTTTCTTT	CASTPAGLRGEAFF
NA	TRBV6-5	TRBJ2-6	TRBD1	TGTGCCAGTAAGACAGGGTTTTTTGGGGCCAACGTCCTGACTTTC	CASKTGFFGANVLTF
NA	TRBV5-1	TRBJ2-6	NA	TGCGCCAGCCGGCAGGCCCCCCTCTCTGGGGCCAACGTCCTGACTTTC	CASRQAPLSGANVLTF
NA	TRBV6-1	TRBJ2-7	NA	TGTGCCAGCAGTGCCCTGCGTGTCGAGCAGTACTTC	CASSALRVEQYF
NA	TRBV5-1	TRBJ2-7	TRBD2	TGCGCCAGCAGCTTGGGGACTAGCGGGAGGTACGAGCAGTACTTC	CASSLGTSGRYEQYF
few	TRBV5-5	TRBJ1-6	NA	TGTGCCAGCAGCTTGGGACTGGATAATTCACCCCTCCACTTT	CASSLGLDNSPLHF
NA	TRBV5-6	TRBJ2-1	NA	TGTGCCAGCAGGGAACAGGGCACTGAGCAGTTCTTC	CASREQGTEQFF
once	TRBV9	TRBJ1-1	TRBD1	TGTGCCAGCAGCGCCGGGACAGGGTCTTATCCAGCTTTCTTT	CASSAGTGSYPAFF
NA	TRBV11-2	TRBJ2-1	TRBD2	TGTGCCAGCAGCTTAGATGAGGGACTAGCGGGAGCCCCATACAATGAGCAGTTCTTC	CASSLDEGLAGAPYNEQFF
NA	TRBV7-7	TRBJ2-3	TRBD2	TGTGCCAGCAGCTTGGTAGCGGGGGGGCCGGCGGATACGCAGTATTTT	CASSLVAGGPADTQYF
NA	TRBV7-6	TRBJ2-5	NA	TGTGCCAGCAGCTTTGGGGAGGTGGAGACCCAGTACTTC	CASSFGEVETQYF
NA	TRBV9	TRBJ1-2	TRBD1	TGTGCCAGCAGCCCCCGACAGGGGGGAGGCTACACCTTC	CASSPRQGGGYTF
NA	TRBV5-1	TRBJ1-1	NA	TGCGCCAGCAGCACAGGGTCTGAAGCTTTCTTT	CASSTGSEAFF
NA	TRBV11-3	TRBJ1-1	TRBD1	TGTGCCAGCAGCTTAGGGACAGGGAACACTGAAGCTTTCTTT	CASSLGTGNTEAFF
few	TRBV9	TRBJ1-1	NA	TGTGCCAGCAGCGTAAGACAGCAGAACACTGAAGCTTTCTTT	CASSVRQQNTEAFF
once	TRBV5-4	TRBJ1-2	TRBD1	TGTGCCAGCAGCTTCGGGACAGTACGTAACTATGGCTACACCTTC	CASSFGTVRNYGYTF
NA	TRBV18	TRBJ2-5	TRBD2	TGTGCCAGCTCACCAGGCGGGAGGGCCCTCCAAGAGACCCAGTACTTC	CASSPGGRALQETQYF
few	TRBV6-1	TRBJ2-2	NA	TGTGCCAGCAGTGAATTCTTACCTGGCACCGGGGAGCTGTTTTTT	CASSEFLPGTGELFF
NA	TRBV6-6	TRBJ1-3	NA	TGTGCCAGCAGGCTAAACACCATATATTTT	CASRLNTIYF
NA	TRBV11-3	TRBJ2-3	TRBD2	TGTGCCAGCAGCCGCGGGACTAGCGGGGTACCTAGCACAGATACGCAGTATTTT	CASSRGTSGVPSTDTQYF
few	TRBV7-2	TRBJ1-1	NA	TGTGCCAGCAGCTGGACAGTGAACACTGAAGCTTTCTTT	CASSWTVNTEAFF
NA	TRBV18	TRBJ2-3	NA	TGTGCCAGCTCACCACCGTGGGGAAACACAGATACGCAGTATTTT	CASSPPWGNTDTQYF